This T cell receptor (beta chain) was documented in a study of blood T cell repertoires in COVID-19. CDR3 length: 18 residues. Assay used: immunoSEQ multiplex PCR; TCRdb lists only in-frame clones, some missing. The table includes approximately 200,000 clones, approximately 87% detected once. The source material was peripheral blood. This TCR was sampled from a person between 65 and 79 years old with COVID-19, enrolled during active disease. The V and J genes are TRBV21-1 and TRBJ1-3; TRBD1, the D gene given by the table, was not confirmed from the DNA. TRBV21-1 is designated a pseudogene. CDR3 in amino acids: CASSRSEVQGVTGNTIYF. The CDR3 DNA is TGTGCCAGCAGCAGGTCAGAAGTCCAGGGGGTCACCGGAAACACCATATATTTT.